The 6 T cell receptor beta chains presented below share a single source sample, sequenced in a study of blood T cell repertoires in COVID-19. Profiling relied on immunoSEQ multiplex PCR, and the TCRdb table lists in-frame clones only, not all of them. The sample lists about 310,000 clones, more than 75% occurring once. Sample: peripheral blood. The source is a man over 45 with active or convalescent COVID-19.

The CDR3 reads CASSEDRVSGNTIYF. The CDR3 bases are TGTGCCAGCAGTGAAGATCGTGTCTCTGGAAACACCATATATTTT. This sequence joins TRBV6-1 and TRBJ1-3; D unclear. This CDR3 is built from 15 residues. The germline V gene encodes CDR1 MNHNS and CDR2 SASEGT. V dropped 1 base and J dropped 0 bases, with 7 bases sitting between them.

The rearrangement links TRBV2 to TRBJ1-2; 7 bases fit TRBD1. The CDR3 spans 14 residues. Trimming cost V 5 bases and J 6 bases; bases outside gene matches: 9. The germline gives CDR1 SNHLY, CDR2 FYNNEI. The chain's CDR3 is CASSLTDRLNGYTF. In DNA form, the CDR3 reads TGTGCCAGCAGTCTTACGGACAGGTTGAATGGCTACACCTTC.

This clone was observed a few times. The chain has TRBV11-3 and TRBJ1-6; D call uncertain. The germline CDR1 and CDR2 sequences are SGHNT and YENEEA. This CDR3 region has 14 residues. V dropped 5 bases and J dropped 3 bases, with 8 bases sitting between them. CDR3 bases: TGTGCCAGCAGCGCAGGCTTCTATAATTCACCCCTCCACTTT. This sequence encodes CASSAGFYNSPLHF.

This clone was counted a single time. The genes are TRBV2 and TRBJ1-1; no definite D call. Germline lookup yields CDR1 SNHLY and CDR2 FYNNEI. There are 12 residues in the CDR3. V dropped 3 bases and J dropped 1 base, with 3 bases sitting between them. DNA for the CDR3: TGTGCCAGCAGTGATAAGAACACTGAAGCTTTCTTT. Translation: CASSDKNTEAFF.

The V call is TRBV18, the J call TRBJ1-5; 8 bases align to TRBD1. Germline V CDR1 and CDR2: KGHSH, LQKENI. Trimming cost V 3 bases and J 2 bases; bases outside gene matches: 3. The CDR3 totals 15 residues. DNA for the CDR3: TGTGCCAGCTCACCTACAGGGGGTCGCAATCAGCCCCAGCATTTT. This sequence encodes CASSPTGGRNQPQHF.

The chain combines TRBV28 with TRBJ1-3; possible D gene TRBD1, 6 bases. CDR1 MDHEN and CDR2 SYDVKM come from the germline V gene. V lost 8 bases to trimming and J lost 1 base, with 18 bases between them. The CDR3 spans 16 residues. DNA for the CDR3: TGTGCCAGCGGGCCCTCGGGGGGCCCTTCTGGAAACACCATATATTTT. Its translation: CASGPSGGPSGNTIYF.